This T cell receptor beta chain derives from a study of blood T cell repertoires in COVID-19. V was clipped by 0 bases and J by 3 bases; unmatched bases: 8. The CDR3 covers 16 residues. The V gene's germline CDR1 is SQVTM and CDR2 ANQGSEA. Original handling: Amplification with reference gene primers provided the estimates of nucleated cell counts. Repertoires were generated with immunoSEQ multiplex PCR, while TCRdb's copy carries only in-frame clones and drops some. V and J calls and clone size follow that table, whereas D and trimming were derived from the DNA. The sample lists about 50,000 clones; over 75% were seen once.

This chain joins TRBV29-1 and TRBJ2-3, with 8 bases aligning to TRBD1. This receptor was identified in a human donor in a cohort sampled during active COVID-19. The donor label of this sample is uncertain. Sequencing used peripheral blood. CDR3 nucleotides: TGCAGCGTTGAAGATCTTCCCAGGGGGCGAACAGATACGCAGTATTTT. Amino acid sequence: CSVEDLPRGRTDTQYF.